The present TCR beta chain was sequenced within a study of cytomegalovirus exposure and HLA in healthy donors (dated by TCRdb to about 2017). About the study as a whole: An earlier analysis of approximately 640 of the donors reported 250 to 300 Gb of sequence data and some 100 million unique TCR beta sequences from around 200 million T cells. An early release that covered more than 550 HLA-typed donors contained approximately 300 gigabases of sequencing data and 80 million or so unique TCR sequences. Of the 398 genotyped donors, more than 75% were placed in the genetic ancestry cluster associated with self-reported Caucasian donors. The aim of the study was to test whether cataloging public T cell receptors could identify signatures of past pathogen exposure. Using immunosequencing, the study profiled T cell repertoires from 666 subjects and related those repertoires to cytomegalovirus serostatus. Along with the 666-subject first cohort, a separate validation cohort of around 110 different subjects was used. To predict cytomegalovirus infection status, the study brought together high-throughput TCR immunosequencing, statistical association of individual TCRs with disease status, and machine learning. To study patterns of TCR occurrence, a later analysis re-analyzed previously published TCR beta repertoires from around 700 donors and added high-resolution HLA genotyping. The later analysis used no new phenotypic data to find candidate immune exposures, relying instead on TCR beta sequences and their occurrence across donors. An earlier analysis of 500 to 750 of the donors applied high-throughput TCR beta sequencing to assess whether each TCR beta V gene segment acted as functional or pseudogenic. Donor age, sex, ethnicity and CMV serostatus were compiled together with the repertoire data. A later genetic analysis used genome-wide SNP genotypes for about 65% of the roughly 670 donors, treating that subset as a discovery cohort. All discovery cohort repertoires had been generated on a single sequencing platform. HLA typing covered class I and class II loci at four-digit resolution. Typing coverage varied by locus: about 629-640 donors for A, B, C, DRB1 and DQB1; around 560 for DQA1; 600 to 610 for DPA1; some 470 for DPB1. Because of strong linkage in the cohort, roughly five DR-DQ haplotypes were treated as single units for association and clustering. Across around 400 genotyped donors of the cohort, an average of about 240,000 unique TCR beta nucleotide sequences per donor were sequenced, and around 20% of those sequences were non-productive. Beyond this particular receptor, the publication reports: Because HLA typing was missing for some donors at each locus, association tests included only the typed subset. Presence/absence analyses assumed roughly uniform sequencing depth across donors, an assumption that may not hold. According to a later analysis, parvovirus B19, influenza, CMV and Epstein-Barr virus appeared linked to several top co-occurrence clusters. The earlier analysis of 587 of the donors excluded approximately 17 rarely observed V segments, including chromosome 9 orphons, because counts were too low. Cytomegalovirus status was reported to be diagnosed by the classifier with high specificity and sensitivity in both the original and validation cohorts. A few of the identified cytomegalovirus-associated TCR beta chains were confirmed in vitro to be specific for cytomegalovirus antigens. Most TCR sequences were seen in very few donors, while some public TCRs were found in many individuals. For the cohort, immune exposure information was limited to CMV serostatus. A group of highly shared sequence variants was considered likely to be a technical artifact of the sequencing pipeline. Specific HLA alleles were associated with over 15,000 TCR beta sequences at a false discovery rate of 0.05 in a later analysis. A later genetic analysis reported fewer N-insertions in productive TCRs among donors in an Asian-associated ancestry cluster than the approximately 700-donor mean. The study listed 164 TCR beta chains as associated with cytomegalovirus. A further reported finding was that TCR beta sequences accurately predicted the HLA-A and HLA-B alleles for most subjects in the first cohort. In a later analysis, the rate of TCR association differed among HLA loci, with DRB1 alleles having the most associated TCRs and HLA-C alleles having the fewest. A later analysis found that HLA-associated TCR beta chains were more clonally expanded and had lower generation probabilities than equally common non-associated chains. Broadly in line with IMGT annotations, most TCR beta V segments showed up in productive rearrangements about 87% or about 30% of the time in an earlier analysis of several hundred of the donors. V-gene and J-gene trimming of TCR beta chains was associated with a missense DCLRE1C variant in a later genetic analysis, and the association was replicated in an independent cohort. Some IMGT-functional V segments, including TRBV6-2 and TRBV6-3, could not be told apart with the 87-base-pair reads, so those segments were excluded. Linkage disequilibrium might explain the correlated functional status among segregating V segments, but an unknown experimental factor could not be excluded. Most CMV-associated TCR beta chains appeared to be HLA-restricted in a later analysis, and the HLA associations seemed to be driven largely by CMV exposure. The cohort was sequenced for TCR beta chains only, and without alpha or paired-chain data the features that could be detected were limited. The authors suggested that the approach could potentially be generalized to other disease states and immunological phenotypes. When HLA alleles, especially DR and DQ, strongly co-occurred, TCR associations were difficult to assign to individual alleles.

Here V drops 3 bases and J drops 4 bases, and the junction holds 6 bases not matched to any gene. The CDR3 sequence holds 15 residues, the cysteine and phenylalanine included. CDR3 DNA only is kept here, 45 bases in frame from base 1. Taken from the germline V gene, the CDR1 and CDR2 loops are MDHEN and SYDVKM. The library was generated by the immunoSEQ multiplex PCR assay. A mixture of 60 forward primers for TCR Vbeta segments and 13 reverse primers for TCR Jbeta segments was used in the multiplex PCR. A multiplex PCR assay on genomic DNA amplified the CDR3 region of rearranged TCR beta genes. The Illumina HiSeq System was used to sequence the amplified TCR beta libraries as 87-base-pair reads. On the study's bioinformatics: A later analysis counted some 80 million unique TCR beta chains across the 550 to 750 repertoires, and some 11 million of these chains were shared by at least two donors. To remove PCR and sequencing errors, raw reads were error-corrected and collapsed into unique sequences using a nearest-neighbor algorithm that merged closely related sequences. V, D and J gene segments were assigned by aligning CDR3 sequences to IMGT reference sequences. For a sequence to be retained, a match of at least six nucleotides was required to both a V gene segment and a J gene segment. Rearrangements were classified as productive when the CDR3 lacked stop codons and remained in frame with V and J, and all other rearrangements were classified as non-productive. CDR3 was defined by IMGT convention, running from the second conserved V-encoded cysteine to the conserved J-encoded phenylalanine. The earlier analysis of 500 to 650 of the donors excluded any sequence lacking an unambiguous match to a single V gene segment. In an earlier analysis of around 590 of the donors, a V segment was called functional when productive rearrangements were above 56.7%, and segregating when the standard deviation between donors exceeded 5%. A statistical classification framework was developed to diagnose cytomegalovirus status using the catalog of TCR beta chain sequences. A later analysis assigned V and J genes by comparing TCR nucleotide sequences with IMGT/GENE-DB human TR gene sequences. In a later analysis, CDR3 sequences and most-parsimonious VDJ recombination scenarios were assigned using the TCRdist pipeline. In a later analysis, every TCR beta chain was defined by the combination of its CDR3 amino acid sequence and its V-gene family, and reads without a unique V-gene family were dropped. As a way to deal with suspected cross-contamination and a sequencing artifact, a later analysis dropped 450 to 700 nucleotide sequences that were highly shared and had low generation probability. In a later analysis, a clonal expansion index was calculated for each public chain from normalized within-repertoire ranks of inferred template counts. A later analysis computed generation probabilities with a VDJ recombination model fitted to out-of-frame rearrangements, and checked the results against IGoR. In a later analysis, TCR-TCR, TCR-HLA and TCR-CMV co-occurrence was scored with hypergeometric tests, and a repertoire-size bias correction was applied to TCR pairs. A later analysis estimated false discovery rates by permuting HLA or CMV assignments 20 times. In a later analysis, co-occurring TCRs were grouped using DBSCAN, and TCRdist sequence similarity was added for clustering within HLA-allele-positive subsets. Repertoires with fewer than 30,000 or more than 120,000 public chains, plus five repertoires with anomalous nucleotide sharing, were excluded from co-occurrence clustering. Held by TCRdb, this immuneACCESS table contains in-frame sequences only and omits some clones. Under half of the omission traces to an unresolved V gene where checked; the cause of the rest is unknown. V and J calls and clone size are those listed in that table; D and trimming were worked out from the DNA. Within this sample are about 160,000 clones, with roughly 81% of them counted one time only. Approximately 13% of the sample is in the top ten clones.

As regards this clone: The target of this receptor is not known. Base qualities are missing; no much larger clone stands one base away.

In total, roughly 670 healthy bone marrow donors made up the cohort. At the time of sampling, every cohort member was nominally healthy, though immune exposures that went unrecorded were likely present. The donor was CMV seronegative and was included in the group of 352 seronegative cohort members. A peripheral blood sample was provided by each donor, and peripheral blood mononuclear cells were used for TCR beta sequencing. Genomic DNA was extracted from the blood cell samples with the Qiagen DNeasy Blood Extraction Kit. The sequenced material came from PBMCs. The rearranged segments are TRBV28 and TRBJ1-5; TRBD1 matches 7 bases in the middle. The clonotype comes from a woman aged 45-65 years in good health and CMV-seronegative. The CDR3 sequence is CASSFRGQPNQPQHF. In nucleotide form, the sequence is TGTGCCAGCAGTTTCCGGGGACAGCCTAATCAGCCCCAGCATTTT.